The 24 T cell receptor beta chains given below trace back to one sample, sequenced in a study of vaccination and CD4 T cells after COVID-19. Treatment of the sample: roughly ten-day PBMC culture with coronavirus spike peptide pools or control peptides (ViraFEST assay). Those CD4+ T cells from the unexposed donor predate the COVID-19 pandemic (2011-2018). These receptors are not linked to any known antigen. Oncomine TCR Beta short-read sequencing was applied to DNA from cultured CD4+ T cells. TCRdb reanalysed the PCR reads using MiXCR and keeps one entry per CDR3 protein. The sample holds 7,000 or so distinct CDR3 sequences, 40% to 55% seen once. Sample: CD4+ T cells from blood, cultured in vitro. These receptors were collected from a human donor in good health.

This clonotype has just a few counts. The CDR3 sequence is CASRDRNRVTQPQHF. Written as DNA, the CDR3 is TGTGCCAGTAGAGACCGCAACAGGGTAACTCAGCCCCAGCATTTT. The genes are TRBV19 and TRBJ1-5; D is possibly TRBD1 (6 bases). The CDR3 covers 15 residues. V gave up 6 bases and J gave up 6 bases, with 18 bases separating them. The germline CDR1 and CDR2 sequences are LNHDA and SQIVND (reference sequence).

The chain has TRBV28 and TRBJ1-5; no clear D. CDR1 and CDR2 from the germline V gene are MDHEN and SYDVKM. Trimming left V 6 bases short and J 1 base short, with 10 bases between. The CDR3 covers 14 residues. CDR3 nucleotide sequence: TGTGCCAGCAGGAAAGGGATCAGCAATCAGCCCCAGCATTTT. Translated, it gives CASRKGISNQPQHF.

The CDR3 here is CASTPAVSYEQYF. The CDR3 DNA reads as TGTGCCAGCACCCCGGCAGTATCCTACGAGCAGTACTTC. The genes are TRBV6-1 and TRBJ2-7; the D is unclear. Germline CDR1 reads MNHNS; CDR2 reads SASEGT. This CDR3 has 13 residues. V lost 7 bases and J lost 1, with 11 bases in between.

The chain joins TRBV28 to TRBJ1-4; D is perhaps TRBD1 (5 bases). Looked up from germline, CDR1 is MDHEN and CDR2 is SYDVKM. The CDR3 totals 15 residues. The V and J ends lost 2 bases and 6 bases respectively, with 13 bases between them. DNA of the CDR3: TGTGCCAGCAGTTTACTGGCCGGGGCGCATGAAAAACTGTTTTTT. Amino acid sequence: CASSLLAGAHEKLFF.

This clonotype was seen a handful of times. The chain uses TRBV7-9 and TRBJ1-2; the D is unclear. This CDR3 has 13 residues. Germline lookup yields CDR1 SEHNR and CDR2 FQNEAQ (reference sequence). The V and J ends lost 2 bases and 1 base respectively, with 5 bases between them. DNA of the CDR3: TGTGCCAGCAGCTTATCAGTTAACTATGGCTACACCTTC. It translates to CASSLSVNYGYTF.

In nucleotides, the CDR3 is TGTGCCAGCAGCACCCGTGCAGGGGCGGATGGCTACACCTTC. Its protein is CASSTRAGADGYTF. This chain links TRBV7-9 with TRBJ1-2; D possibly corresponds to TRBD1 (6 bases). The V and J ends lost 5 bases and 6 bases respectively, with 16 bases between them. CDR1 is SEHNR and CDR2 is FQNEAQ in the germline V gene (reference sequence). The length of the CDR3 is 14 residues.

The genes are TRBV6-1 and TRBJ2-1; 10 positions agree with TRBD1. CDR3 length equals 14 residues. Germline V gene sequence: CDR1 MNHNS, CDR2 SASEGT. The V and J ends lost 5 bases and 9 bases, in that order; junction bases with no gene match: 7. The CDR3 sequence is CASSHGQGGVEQFF. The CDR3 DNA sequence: TGTGCCAGCAGTCACGGACAGGGGGGTGTTGAGCAGTTCTTC.

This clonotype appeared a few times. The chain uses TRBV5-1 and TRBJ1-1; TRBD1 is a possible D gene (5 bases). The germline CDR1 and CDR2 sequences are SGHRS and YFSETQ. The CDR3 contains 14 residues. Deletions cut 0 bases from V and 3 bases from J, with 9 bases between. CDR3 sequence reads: CASSLGGRDTEAFF. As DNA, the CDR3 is TGCGCCAGCAGCTTGGGGGGCAGGGACACTGAAGCTTTCTTT.

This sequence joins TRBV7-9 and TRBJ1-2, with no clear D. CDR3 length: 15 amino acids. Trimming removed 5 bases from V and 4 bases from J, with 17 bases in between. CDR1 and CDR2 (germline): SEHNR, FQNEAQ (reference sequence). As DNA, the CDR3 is TGTGCCAGCAGCCACCCATTTGAGGGCTCCTATGGCTACACCTTC. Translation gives CASSHPFEGSYGYTF.

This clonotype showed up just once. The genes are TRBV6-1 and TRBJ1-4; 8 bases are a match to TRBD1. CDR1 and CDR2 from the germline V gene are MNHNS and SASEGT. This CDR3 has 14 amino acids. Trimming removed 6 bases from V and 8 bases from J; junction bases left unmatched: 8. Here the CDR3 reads CASRPTGVDEKLFF. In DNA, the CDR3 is TGTGCCAGCAGGCCGACAGGGGTCGACGAAAAACTGTTTTTT.

CDR3: CSAMIGTGELGYTF. CDR3 DNA: TGCAGTGCTATGATAGGGACAGGGGAGCTTGGCTACACCTTC. V gene TRBV20-1 combines with J gene TRBJ1-2; 10 nucleotides line up with TRBD1. The ends lost 4 bases at V and 7 bases at J; junction bases unmatched: 9. Looked up from germline, CDR1 is DFQATT and CDR2 is SNEGSKA (reference sequence). CDR3 length: 14 amino acids.

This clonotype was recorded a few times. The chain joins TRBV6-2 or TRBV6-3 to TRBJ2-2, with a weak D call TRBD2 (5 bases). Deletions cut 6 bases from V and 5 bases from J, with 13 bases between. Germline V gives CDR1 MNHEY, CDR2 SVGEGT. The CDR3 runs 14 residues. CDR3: CASSLLASTGELFF. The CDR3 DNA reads TGTGCCAGCAGCCTCCTAGCCTCTACCGGGGAGCTGTTTTTT.

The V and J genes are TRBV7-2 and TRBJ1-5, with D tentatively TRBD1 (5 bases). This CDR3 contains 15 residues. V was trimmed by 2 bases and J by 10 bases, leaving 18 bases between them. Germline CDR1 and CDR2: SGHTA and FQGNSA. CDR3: CASSLMGDGGLPQHF. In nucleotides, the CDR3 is TGTGCCAGCAGCTTAATGGGGGACGGGGGTCTTCCCCAGCATTTT.

CDR3 residues: CASSFPLGQGNEKLFF. The CDR3 nucleotides read TGTGCCAGCAGTTTCCCCTTGGGACAGGGGAACGAAAAACTGTTTTTT. V is TRBV28 and J is TRBJ1-4; 10 bases align to TRBD1. Germline V CDR1 and CDR2: MDHEN, SYDVKM. Germline trimming cut 3 bases from V and 8 bases from J; bases unmatched to any gene: 9. The CDR3 is 16 amino acids.

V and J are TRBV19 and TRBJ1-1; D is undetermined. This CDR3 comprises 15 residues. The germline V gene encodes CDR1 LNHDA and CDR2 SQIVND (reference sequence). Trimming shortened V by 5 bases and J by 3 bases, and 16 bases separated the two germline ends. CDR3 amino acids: CASSETSIDHTEAFF. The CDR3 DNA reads TGTGCCAGTAGTGAGACTTCCATCGACCACACTGAAGCTTTCTTT. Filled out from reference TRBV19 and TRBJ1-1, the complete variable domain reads DGGITQSPKYLFRKEGQNVTLSCEQNLNHDAMYWYRQDPGQGLRLIYYSQIVNDFQKGDIAEGYSVSREKKESFPLTVTSAQKNPTAFYLCASSETSIDHTEAFFGQGTRLTVV.

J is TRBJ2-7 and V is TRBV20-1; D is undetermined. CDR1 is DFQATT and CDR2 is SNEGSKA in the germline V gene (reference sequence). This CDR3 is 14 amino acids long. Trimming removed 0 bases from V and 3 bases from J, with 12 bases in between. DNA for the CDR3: TGCAGTGCTAGAGATGCGGCCTCAGGCTACGAGCAGTACTTC. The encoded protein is CSARDAASGYEQYF.

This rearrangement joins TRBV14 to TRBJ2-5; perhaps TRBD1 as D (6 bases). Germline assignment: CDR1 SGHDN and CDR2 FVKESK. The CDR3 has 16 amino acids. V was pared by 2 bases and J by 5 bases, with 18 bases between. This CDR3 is CASSQRSMGAVETQYF. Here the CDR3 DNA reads TGTGCCAGCAGCCAAAGGTCCATGGGGGCAGTGGAGACCCAGTACTTC.

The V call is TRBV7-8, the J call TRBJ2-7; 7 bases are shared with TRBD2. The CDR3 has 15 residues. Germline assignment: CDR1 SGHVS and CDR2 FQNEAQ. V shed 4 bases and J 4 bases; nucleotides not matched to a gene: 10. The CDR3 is CASSSLGLAEYEQYF. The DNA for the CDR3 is TGTGCCAGCAGCTCCCTAGGGCTAGCGGAATACGAGCAGTACTTC.

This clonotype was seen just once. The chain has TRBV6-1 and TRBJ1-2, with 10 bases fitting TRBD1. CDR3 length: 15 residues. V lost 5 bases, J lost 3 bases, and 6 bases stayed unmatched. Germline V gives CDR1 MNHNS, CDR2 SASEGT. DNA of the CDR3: TGTGCCAGCAGTCCGACAGGGGGCGATCACTATGGCTACACCTTC. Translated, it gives CASSPTGGDHYGYTF.

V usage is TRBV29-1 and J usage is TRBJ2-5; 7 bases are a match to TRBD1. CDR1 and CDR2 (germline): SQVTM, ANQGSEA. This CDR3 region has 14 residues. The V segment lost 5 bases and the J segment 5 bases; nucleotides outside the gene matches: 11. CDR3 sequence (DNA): TGCAGCGTTCCCACGACAGGGTGGGGGGAGACCCAGTACTTC. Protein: CSVPTTGWGETQYF. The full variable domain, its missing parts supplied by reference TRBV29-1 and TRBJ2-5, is SAVISQKPSRDICQRGTSLTIQCQVDSQVTMMFWYRQQPGQSLTLIATANQGSEATYESGFVIDKFPISRPNLTFSTLTVSNMSPEDSSIYLCSVPTTGWGETQYFGPGTRLLVL.

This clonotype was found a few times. The CDR3 spells CSARDMLAGAITDTQYF. As DNA, the CDR3 is TGCAGTGCTAGAGATATGCTAGCGGGGGCAATCACAGATACGCAGTATTTT. V gene TRBV20-1 combines with J gene TRBJ2-3, with 10 positions matching TRBD2. CDR3 length: 17 residues. Germline CDR1 and CDR2: DFQATT and SNEGSKA (reference sequence). V was clipped by 0 bases and J by 2 bases; unmatched bases: 8.

The CDR3: CASSFGNTGELFF. As DNA, the CDR3 is TGCGCCAGCAGCTTCGGCAACACCGGGGAGCTGTTTTTT. This chain joins TRBV5-1 and TRBJ2-2; D gene unclear. V was shortened by 2 bases and J by 2 bases, with 4 bases between the two germline ends. The CDR3 runs 13 residues. Germline CDR1 reads SGHRS; CDR2 reads YFSETQ.

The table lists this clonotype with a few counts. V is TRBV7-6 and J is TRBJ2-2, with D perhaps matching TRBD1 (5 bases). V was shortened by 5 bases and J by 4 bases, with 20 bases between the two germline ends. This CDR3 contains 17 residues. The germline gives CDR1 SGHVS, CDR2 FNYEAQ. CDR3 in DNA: TGTGCCAGCAGCCAGAGATCAGGGTTTTCAGTCACCGGGGAGCTGTTTTTT. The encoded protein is CASSQRSGFSVTGELFF.

CDR3 DNA: TGTGCCAGCAGTCCCTTAAGGACAGGAATGAACACTGAAGCTTTCTTT. This gives the protein CASSPLRTGMNTEAFF. This chain uses TRBV12-3 or TRBV12-4 with TRBJ1-1, with 7 bases matching TRBD1. The CDR3 contains 16 residues. The J segment lost 0 bases and the V segment lost 5 bases, leaving 9 bases of the junction unmatched.